This T cell receptor (beta chain) was retrieved from a study of memory CD4+ T cells and cytomegalovirus serostatus. Concerning this clone: The antigen remains unidentified.

CDR1 and CDR2 (germline): MDHEN, SYDVKM. CDR3 size: 11 residues. Trimming pared 5 bases from V and 13 bases from J, leaving 13 bases between. Some clones are missing from TCRdb's copy, which holds only in-frame ones; the method was immunoSEQ multiplex PCR. The table includes about 56,000 clones, 82% detected once. The sort gate was single viable CD3+CD4+CD8-CD45RO+ cells for memory CD4+ T cells. Points from the study as a whole: Of 164 reported CMV TCRbeta sequences, roughly 67 were found in memory CD4+ repertoires.

Sequencing used memory CD4+ T cells from blood. The sequence was obtained from an adult in good health and CMV-seronegative. The chain has TRBV28 and TRBJ2-3, with D tentatively TRBD1 or TRBD2 (5 bases each). In nucleotides, the CDR3 is TGTGCCAGCAGTGCGCCCTGGGGGAAGTATTTT. Its protein product is CASSAPWGKYF.